One T cell receptor (beta chain) is described in this entry. The antigen remains undetermined. Germline V lookup: CDR1 MDHEN, CDR2 SYDVKM. The CDR3 is 22 amino acids. The V and J ends lost 5 bases and 6 bases, in that order; junction bases with no gene match: 28. The source of the sample is a study of T cells in localized non-small cell lung cancer. Study conclusions and caveats: Tumor trailed uninvolved adjacent lung in T cell clonality, which peaked there. Greater T cell density in blood accompanied longer overall survival. For the top 100 tumor clones, a median about 56 also appeared in adjacent lung.

Here immunoSEQ multiplex PCR was the method, and the copy in TCRdb shows in-frame clones only, minus some. Among around 130,000 clones listed, roughly 90% were seen once. This chain connects TRBV28 to TRBJ2-7; 13 bases map to TRBD2. The sample was peripheral blood, taken before any cancer treatment. The sequence derives from a female donor older than 55 with stage I lung adenocarcinoma. CDR3 in amino acids: CASSLITRGRLAGGGSSREQYF. The CDR3 coding sequence is TGTGCCAGCAGTCTAATAACAAGAGGCCGACTAGCGGGAGGAGGGAGCTCTCGCGAGCAGTACTTC.